These T cell receptor beta chains were read from a single sample in a study of cytomegalovirus exposure and HLA in healthy donors. Sequencing used immunoSEQ multiplex PCR; TCRdb keeps in-frame clones, though not all of them. The sample shows more than 200,000 clones, roughly four fifths of them seen only once. Sequencing was performed on PBMCs. The receptors derive from a girl under 10 years old in good health and CMV-seronegative. CDR3s leave out the opening cysteine and the closing phenylalanine or tryptophan. Fields, in order: V gene, CDR3 protein.

TRBV10-1,ASSERRNAYEQY
TRBV5-4,ASSLPYQGMGTEAF
TRBV27,ASSSLSGLLQPQH
TRBV7-6,ASSPHGQGSYGYT
TRBV2,ASRRGAGQETQY
TRBV9,ASSTRVNSGTF
TRBV6-1,ASRALQGNQSPLH
TRBV7-2,ASSLARGFSTEAF
TRBV5-4,ASSIKAGGFNEQF
TRBV11-3,ASSKTGPDTEAF
TRBV2,ASSVPSGYTDTQY
TRBV2,ASRSTGSTEAF
TRBV12-1,ASSGVDRVKETQY
TRBV15,ATSRLNRGTDEQF
TRBV5-1,ASSLADGGAETQY
TRBV18,ASSPPAMAGNTIY
TRBV6-5,ASSGGWYSPLH
TRBV29-1,SVFSGRTYEQY
TRBV28,ASSWGLGANVLT
TRBV5-6,ASSLIFSTLGGGYT
TRBV6-4,ANKTGYREKLF
TRBV7-9,ASSVGTEETQY
TRBV11-2,ASSRTGEVRGYT